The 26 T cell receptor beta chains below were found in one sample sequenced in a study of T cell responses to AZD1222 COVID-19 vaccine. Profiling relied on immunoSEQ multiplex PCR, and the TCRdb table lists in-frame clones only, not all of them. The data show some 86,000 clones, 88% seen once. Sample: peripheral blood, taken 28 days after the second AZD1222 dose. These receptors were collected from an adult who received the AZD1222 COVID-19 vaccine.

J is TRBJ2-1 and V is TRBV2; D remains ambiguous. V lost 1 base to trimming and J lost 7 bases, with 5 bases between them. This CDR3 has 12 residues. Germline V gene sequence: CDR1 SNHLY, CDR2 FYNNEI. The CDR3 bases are TGTGCCAGCAGTGAAGGGGGAAATGAGCAGTTCTTC. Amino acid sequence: CASSEGGNEQFF.

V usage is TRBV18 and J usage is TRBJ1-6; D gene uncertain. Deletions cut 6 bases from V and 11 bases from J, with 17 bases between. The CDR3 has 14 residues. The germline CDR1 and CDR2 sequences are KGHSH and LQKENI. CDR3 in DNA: TGTGCCAGCTCGTCCAGAGAGGGAGGTCCACCCCTCCACTTT. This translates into CASSSREGGPPLHF.

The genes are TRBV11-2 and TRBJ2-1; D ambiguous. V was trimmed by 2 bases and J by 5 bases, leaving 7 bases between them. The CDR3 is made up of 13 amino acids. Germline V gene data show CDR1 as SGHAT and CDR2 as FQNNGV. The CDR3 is CASSLYRNNEQFF. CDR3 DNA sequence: TGTGCCAGCAGCTTATACCGGAACAATGAGCAGTTCTTC.

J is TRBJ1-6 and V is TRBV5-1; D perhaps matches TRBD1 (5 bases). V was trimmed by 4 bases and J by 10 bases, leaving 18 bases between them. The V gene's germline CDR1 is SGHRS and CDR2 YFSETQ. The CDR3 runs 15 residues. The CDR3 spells CASSIIRDGNSPLHF. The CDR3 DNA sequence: TGCGCCAGCAGCATAATCCGGGACGGCAACTCACCCCTCCACTTT. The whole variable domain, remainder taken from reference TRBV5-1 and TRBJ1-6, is KAGVTQTPRYLIKTRGQQVTLSCSPISGHRSVSWYQQTPGQGLQFLFEYFSETQRNKGNFPGRFSGRQFSNSRSEMNVSTLELGDSALYLCASSIIRDGNSPLHFGNGTRLTVT.

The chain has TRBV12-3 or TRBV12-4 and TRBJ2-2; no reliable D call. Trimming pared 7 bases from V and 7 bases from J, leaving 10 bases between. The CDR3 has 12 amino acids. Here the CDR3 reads CASTKNGGELFF. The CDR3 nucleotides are TGTGCCAGCACCAAAAACGGCGGGGAGCTGTTTTTT.

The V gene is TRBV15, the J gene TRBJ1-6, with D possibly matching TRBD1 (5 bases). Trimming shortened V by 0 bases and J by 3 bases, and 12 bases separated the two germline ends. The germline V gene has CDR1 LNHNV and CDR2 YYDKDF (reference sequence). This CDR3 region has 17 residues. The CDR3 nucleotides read TGTGCCACCAGCAGAGATCGGGGCAGCCTCTATAATTCACCCCTCCACTTT. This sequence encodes CATSRDRGSLYNSPLHF.

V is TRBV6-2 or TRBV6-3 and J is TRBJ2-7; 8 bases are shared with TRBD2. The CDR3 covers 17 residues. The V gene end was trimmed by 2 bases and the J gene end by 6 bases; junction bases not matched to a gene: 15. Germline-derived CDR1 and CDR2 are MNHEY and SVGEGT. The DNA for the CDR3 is TGTGCCAGCAGTTACCTGTCAGCTGGGACTAGTTATCTCGAGCAGTACTTC. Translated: CASSYLSAGTSYLEQYF.

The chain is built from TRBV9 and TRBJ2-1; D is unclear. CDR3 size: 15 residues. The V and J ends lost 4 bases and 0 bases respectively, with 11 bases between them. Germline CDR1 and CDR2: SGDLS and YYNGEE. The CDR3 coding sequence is TGTGCCAGCAGCCCATCACCGAGCTCCTACAATGAGCAGTTCTTC. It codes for CASSPSPSSYNEQFF.

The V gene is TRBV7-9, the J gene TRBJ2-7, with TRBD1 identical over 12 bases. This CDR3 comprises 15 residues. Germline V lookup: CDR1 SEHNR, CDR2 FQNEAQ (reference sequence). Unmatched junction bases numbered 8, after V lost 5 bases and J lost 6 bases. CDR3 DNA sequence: TGTGCCAGCAGCAACCGGGACAGGGGGCGGGGCGAGCAGTACTTC. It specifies CASSNRDRGRGEQYF.

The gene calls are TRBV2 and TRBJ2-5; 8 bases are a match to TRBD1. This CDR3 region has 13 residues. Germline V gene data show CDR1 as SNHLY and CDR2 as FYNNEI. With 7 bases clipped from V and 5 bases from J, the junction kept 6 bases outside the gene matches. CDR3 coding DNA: TGTGCCAGCACTGGACAGGGACGGGAGACCCAGTACTTC. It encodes CASTGQGRETQYF.

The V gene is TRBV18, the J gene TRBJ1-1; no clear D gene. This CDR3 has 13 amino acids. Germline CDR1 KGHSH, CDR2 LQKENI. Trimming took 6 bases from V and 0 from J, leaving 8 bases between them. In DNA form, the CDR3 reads TGTGCCAGCTCCCCCGACATGAACACTGAAGCTTTCTTT. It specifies CASSPDMNTEAFF. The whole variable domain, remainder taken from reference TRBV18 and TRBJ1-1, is NAGVMQNPRHLVRRRGQEARLRCSPMKGHSHVYWYRQLPEEGLKFMVYLQKENIIDESGMPKERFSAEFPKEGPSILRIQQVVRGDSAAYFCASSPDMNTEAFFGQGTRLTVV.

CDR3: CASSFGNQPQHF. CDR3 nucleotides: TGTGCCAGCAGTTTTGGCAATCAGCCCCAGCATTTT. The chain carries TRBV12-3 or TRBV12-4 and TRBJ1-5; D remains unclear. V was shortened by 3 bases and J by 2 bases, with 2 bases between the two germline ends. This CDR3 region has 12 residues.

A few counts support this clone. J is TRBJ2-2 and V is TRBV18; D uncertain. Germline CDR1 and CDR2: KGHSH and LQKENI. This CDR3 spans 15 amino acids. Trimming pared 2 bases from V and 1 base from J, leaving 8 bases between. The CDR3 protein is CASSPKLQNTGELFF. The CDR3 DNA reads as TGTGCCAGCTCACCAAAACTACAGAACACCGGGGAGCTGTTTTTT.

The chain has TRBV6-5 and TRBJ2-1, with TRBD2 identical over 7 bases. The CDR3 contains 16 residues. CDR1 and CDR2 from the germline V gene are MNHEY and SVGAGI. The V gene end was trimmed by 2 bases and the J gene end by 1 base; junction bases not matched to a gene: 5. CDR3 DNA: TGTGCCAGCAGTTACGAACTAGCGCCGTCCTACAATGAGCAGTTCTTC. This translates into CASSYELAPSYNEQFF.

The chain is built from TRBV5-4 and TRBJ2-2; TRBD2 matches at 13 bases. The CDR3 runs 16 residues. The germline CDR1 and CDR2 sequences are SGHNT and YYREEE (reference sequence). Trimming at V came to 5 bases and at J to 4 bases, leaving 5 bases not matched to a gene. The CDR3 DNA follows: TGTGCCAGCAGACCCGGGACTAGCGGGGTCACCGGGGAGCTGTTTTTT. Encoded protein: CASRPGTSGVTGELFF.

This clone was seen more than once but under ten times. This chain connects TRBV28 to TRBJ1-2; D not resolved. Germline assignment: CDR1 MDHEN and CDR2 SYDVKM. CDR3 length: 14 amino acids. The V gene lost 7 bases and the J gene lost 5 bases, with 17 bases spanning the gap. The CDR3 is CASTSGPRLYGYTF. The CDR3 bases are TGTGCCAGCACCTCCGGACCAAGATTATATGGCTACACCTTC.

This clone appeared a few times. The CDR3 reads CATSRYKSSSYNEQFF. The DNA of the CDR3 is TGTGCCACCAGCCGTTATAAGTCCAGCTCCTACAATGAGCAGTTCTTC. The chain recombines TRBV15 with TRBJ2-1; the D is unclear. Trimming left V 5 bases short and J 0 bases short, with 14 bases between. Germline V gives CDR1 LNHNV, CDR2 YYDKDF (reference sequence). The CDR3 length is 16 residues.

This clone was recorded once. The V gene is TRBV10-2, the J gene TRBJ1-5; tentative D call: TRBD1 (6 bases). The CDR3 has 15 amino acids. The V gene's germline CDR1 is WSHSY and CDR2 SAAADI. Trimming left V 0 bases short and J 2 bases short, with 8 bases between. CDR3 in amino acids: CASSESSGGNQPQHF. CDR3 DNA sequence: TGCGCCAGCAGTGAGTCGTCAGGGGGCAATCAGCCCCAGCATTTT.

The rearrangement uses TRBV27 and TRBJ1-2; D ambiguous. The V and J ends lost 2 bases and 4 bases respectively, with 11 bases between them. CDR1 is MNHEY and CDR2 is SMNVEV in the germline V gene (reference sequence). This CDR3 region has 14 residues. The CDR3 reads CASSLAHSSYGYTF. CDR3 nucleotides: TGTGCCAGCAGTTTAGCGCACTCTTCCTATGGCTACACCTTC.

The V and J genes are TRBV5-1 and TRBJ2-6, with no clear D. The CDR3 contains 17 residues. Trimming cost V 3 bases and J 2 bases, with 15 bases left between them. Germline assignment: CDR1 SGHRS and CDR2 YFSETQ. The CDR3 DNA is TGCGCCAGCAGCTACCACAGCTCTCGGGCTGGGGCCAACGTCCTGACTTTC. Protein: CASSYHSSRAGANVLTF.

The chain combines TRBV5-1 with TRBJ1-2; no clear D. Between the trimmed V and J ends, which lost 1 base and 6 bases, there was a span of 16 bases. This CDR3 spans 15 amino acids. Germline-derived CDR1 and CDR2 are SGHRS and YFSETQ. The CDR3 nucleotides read TGCGCCAGCAGCTTGTCCGGGTTCCTCGAGAATGGCTACACCTTC. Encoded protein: CASSLSGFLENGYTF.

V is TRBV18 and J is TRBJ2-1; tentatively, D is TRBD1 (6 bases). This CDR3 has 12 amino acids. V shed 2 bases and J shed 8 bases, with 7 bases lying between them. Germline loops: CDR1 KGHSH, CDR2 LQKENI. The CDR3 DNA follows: TGTGCCAGCTCACCAAACAGGGATGAGCAGTTCTTC. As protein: CASSPNRDEQFF.

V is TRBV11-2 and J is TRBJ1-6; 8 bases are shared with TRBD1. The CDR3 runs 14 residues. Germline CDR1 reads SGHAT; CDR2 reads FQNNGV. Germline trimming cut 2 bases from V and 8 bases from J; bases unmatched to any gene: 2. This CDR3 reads CASSLLTGDSPLHF. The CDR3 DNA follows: TGTGCCAGCAGCTTATTGACAGGGGATTCACCCCTCCACTTT.

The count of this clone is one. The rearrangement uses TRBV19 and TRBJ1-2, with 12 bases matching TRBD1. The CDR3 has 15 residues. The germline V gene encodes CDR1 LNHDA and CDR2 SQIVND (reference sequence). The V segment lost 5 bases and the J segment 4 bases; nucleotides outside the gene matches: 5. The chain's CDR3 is CASSRGTGGAYGYTF. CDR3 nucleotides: TGTGCCAGTAGTCGCGGGACAGGGGGCGCCTATGGCTACACCTTC.

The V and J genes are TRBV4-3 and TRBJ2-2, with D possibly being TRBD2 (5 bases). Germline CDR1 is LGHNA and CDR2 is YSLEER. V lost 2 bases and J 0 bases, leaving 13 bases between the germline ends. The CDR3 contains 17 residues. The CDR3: CASSQHSSPSNTGELFF. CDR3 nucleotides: TGCGCCAGCAGCCAACATTCTAGCCCATCGAACACCGGGGAGCTGTTTTTT.

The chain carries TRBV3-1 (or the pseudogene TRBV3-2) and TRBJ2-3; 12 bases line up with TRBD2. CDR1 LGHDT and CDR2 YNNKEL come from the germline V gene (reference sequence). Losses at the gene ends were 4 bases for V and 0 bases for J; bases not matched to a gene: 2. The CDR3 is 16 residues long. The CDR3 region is CASSPGTSGSTDTQYF. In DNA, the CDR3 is TGTGCCAGCAGCCCGGGGACTAGCGGGAGCACAGATACGCAGTATTTT.